The 24 T cell receptor beta chains below were found in one sample sequenced in a study of ipilimumab plus nivolumab after autologous stem cell transplantation. The data were produced by immunoSEQ multiplex PCR, yet TCRdb's version contains in-frame clones alone and is incomplete. The sample yields about 47,000 clones, nearly 90% seen once. Sample: PBMCs, taken in a trial of ipilimumab plus nivolumab as post-transplant consolidation. Receptors originate from a male donor with multiple myeloma.

The CDR3 region has the DNA TGTGCCAGCAGCTTAGCGGGGTCGGGGGCTTCCGGGGAGCTGTTTTTT. It codes for CASSLAGSGASGELFF. The chain links TRBV7-9 to TRBJ2-2; D could derive from TRBD1 or TRBD2 (6 bases each). Germline V CDR1 and CDR2: SEHNR, FQNEAQ (reference sequence). With 0 bases removed from V and 6 bases from J, the gap between germline ends came to 14 bases. The CDR3 runs to 16 residues.

This rearrangement joins TRBV9 to TRBJ1-3; 7 bases agree with TRBD1. V dropped 4 bases and J dropped 3; count of bases not matched to a gene: 4. CDR1 and CDR2 from the germline V gene are SGDLS and YYNGEE. This CDR3 comprises 14 residues. The CDR3 is CASSLQGGGNTIYF. The CDR3 DNA is TGTGCCAGCAGCCTCCAGGGGGGTGGAAACACCATATATTTT.

This chain joins TRBV19 and TRBJ1-6; D is perhaps TRBD1 (5 bases). V shed 7 bases and J shed 3 bases, with 7 bases lying between them. The CDR3 totals 13 residues. The germline gives CDR1 LNHDA, CDR2 SQIVND (reference sequence). CDR3 bases: TGTGCCAGTAAAGGGGTCTATAATTCACCCCTCCACTTT. Amino acids: CASKGVYNSPLHF.

The gene calls are TRBV6-4 and TRBJ2-5; TRBD1 is a possible D gene (5 bases). Germline CDR1 MRHNA, CDR2 SNTAGT. V was shortened by 6 bases and J by 4 bases, with 12 bases between the two germline ends. There are 13 residues in the CDR3. CDR3 amino acids: CASSRERRETQYF. DNA of the CDR3: TGTGCCAGCAGCAGGGAAAGGAGAGAGACCCAGTACTTC.

The CDR3 region has the DNA TGTGCCAGCAGCCCGGCAGGGTCCGGGGAGCTGTTTTTT. Its translation: CASSPAGSGELFF. The chain uses TRBV14 and TRBJ2-2; D perhaps matches TRBD1 (5 bases). This CDR3 contains 13 residues. Germline V gene sequence: CDR1 SGHDN, CDR2 FVKESK. The V end was cut by 4 bases, the J end by 6 bases, with 9 bases between.

This rearrangement joins TRBV19 to TRBJ2-3; the match to TRBD2 covers 7 bases. The CDR3 is 15 residues long. V gave up 5 bases and J gave up 6 bases; unmatched junction bases: 11. Germline-derived CDR1 and CDR2 are LNHDA and SQIVND (reference sequence). CDR3 amino acids: CASSPEAGVTDTQYF. Here the CDR3 DNA reads TGTGCCAGTAGTCCGGAGGCGGGAGTAACGGATACGCAGTATTTT.

The chain couples TRBV30 to TRBJ2-1, with 9 positions matching TRBD2. Germline values: CDR1 GTSNPN, CDR2 SVGIG (reference sequence). This CDR3 spans 14 amino acids. V lost 4 bases, J lost 3 bases, and 4 bases stayed unmatched. The CDR3 DNA sequence: TGTGCCTGGAATGCGGGGGGGATCTACAATGAGCAGTTCTTC. The encoded protein is CAWNAGGIYNEQFF.

The chain combines TRBV5-1 with TRBJ2-5; TRBD1 matches at 8 bases. The CDR3 spans 14 residues. Trimming cost V 3 bases and J 5 bases; bases outside gene matches: 6. The germline V gene has CDR1 SGHRS and CDR2 YFSETQ. The DNA for the CDR3 is TGCGCCAGCAGCTCAGGGGGCAGTTCGGAGACCCAGTACTTC. Its translation is CASSSGGSSETQYF.

CDR3 residues: CSVDGGGKAQYF. The CDR3 bases are TGCAGCGTTGACGGCGGTGGAAAGGCCCAGTACTTC. The J gene is TRBJ2-5, the V gene TRBV29-1; D gene uncertain. The CDR3 length is 12 residues. Germline assignment: CDR1 SQVTM and CDR2 ANQGSEA. V was clipped by 3 bases and J by 9 bases, with 14 bases between them.

The chain carries TRBV27 and TRBJ2-3; 10 bases fit TRBD2. The ends lost 5 bases at V and 0 bases at J; junction bases unmatched: 11. The CDR3 spans 18 residues. Germline V gene data show CDR1 as MNHEY and CDR2 as SMNVEV (reference sequence). The CDR3 loop is CASSARGTSARSTDTQYF. In DNA, the CDR3 is TGTGCCAGCAGTGCCCGCGGGACTAGCGCAAGAAGCACAGATACGCAGTATTTT.

This chain links TRBV21-1 with TRBJ2-5; no check of the table's D call, TRBD1, against the DNA was made. TRBV21-1 is termed a pseudogene. The CDR3 length is 15 residues. DNA of the CDR3: TGTGCCAGCAGCAGCCCGGACAGGGGACAAGAGACCCAGTACTTC. It translates to CASSSPDRGQETQYF.

V usage is TRBV10-3 and J usage is TRBJ2-5; D call uncertain. There are 14 residues in the CDR3. Germline V gives CDR1 ENHRY, CDR2 SYGVKD. The V end was cut by 2 bases, the J end by 5 bases, with 12 bases between. The CDR3 loop is CAISEPRSGETQYF. The CDR3 region has the DNA TGTGCCATCAGTGAGCCCCGGTCTGGGGAGACCCAGTACTTC.

This chain uses TRBV6-4 with TRBJ1-6; D unclear. Per the germline V gene, CDR1 is MRHNA and CDR2 is SNTAGT. V lost 3 bases, J lost 6 bases, and 6 bases lay in between. CDR3 length: 13 residues. DNA for the CDR3: TGTGCCAGCAGTGAAGCGGGTAATTCACCCCTCCACTTT. As protein: CASSEAGNSPLHF.

The CDR3 nucleotides read TGTGCCAGCAGCTTCGATCCGGGGGAAAAACTGTTTTTT. Amino acid sequence: CASSFDPGEKLFF. The chain employs TRBV7-8 and TRBJ1-4; D is uncertain. The CDR3 consists of 13 residues. CDR1 is SGHVS, CDR2 FQNEAQ, per germline. Trimming took 3 bases from V and 8 from J, leaving 10 bases between them.

The V and J genes are TRBV6-1 and TRBJ1-2; TRBD1 aligns across 8 bases. The V gene's germline CDR1 is MNHNS and CDR2 SASEGT. This CDR3 comprises 13 residues. V lost 5 bases to trimming and J lost 3 bases; unmatched junction nucleotides: 2. CDR3 coding DNA: TGTGCCAGCAGTTCACAGGGGGACTATGGCTACACCTTC. Protein sequence: CASSSQGDYGYTF.

V and J are TRBV5-1 and TRBJ2-5; 7 bases fit TRBD1. The CDR3 runs to 13 residues. With V trimmed by 5 bases and J by 2 bases, 3 bases remained unmatched. CDR1 and CDR2 (germline): SGHRS, YFSETQ. CDR3 sequence: CASRRGQQETQYF. Written as DNA, the CDR3 is TGCGCCAGCAGAAGGGGGCAGCAAGAGACCCAGTACTTC.

The J gene is TRBJ1-2, the V gene TRBV5-6; TRBD1 might be the D (5 bases). Germline V gives CDR1 SGHDT, CDR2 YYEEEE. V was shortened by 3 bases and J by 8 bases, with 14 bases between the two germline ends. The CDR3 spans 13 residues. The CDR3 DNA sequence: TGTGCCAGCAGCTGGGGGATGGACGGCGGCTACACCTTC. This translates into CASSWGMDGGYTF.

This chain uses TRBV5-4 with TRBJ2-3; either TRBD1 or TRBD2 may fit D (5 bases each). This CDR3 has 13 residues. Per the germline V gene, CDR1 is SGHNT and CDR2 is YYREEE (reference sequence). Trimming took 1 base from V and 6 from J, leaving 9 bases between them. The CDR3 loop is CASSLSGTDTQYF. CDR3 bases: TGTGCCAGCAGCTTGAGTGGGACGGATACGCAGTATTTT.

This chain joins TRBV5-1 and TRBJ2-2; tentatively, D is TRBD1 or TRBD2 (5 bases each). Trimming pared 0 bases from V and 1 base from J, leaving 10 bases between. The CDR3 has 16 residues. Looked up from germline, CDR1 is SGHRS and CDR2 is YFSETQ. The CDR3 sequence: CASSLAWGMNTGELFF. CDR3 DNA sequence: TGCGCCAGCAGCTTGGCTTGGGGGATGAACACCGGGGAGCTGTTTTTT.

The chain combines TRBV7-2 with TRBJ2-3; unclear D gene. Germline V gene data show CDR1 as SGHTA and CDR2 as FQGNSA. Trimming stripped 5 bases from V and 0 bases from J, with 3 bases between. The CDR3 is 12 residues long. The CDR3 here is CASSLSTDTQYF. The CDR3 DNA sequence: TGTGCCAGCAGCCTCAGCACAGATACGCAGTATTTT. The whole variable domain, remainder taken from reference TRBV7-2 and TRBJ2-3, is GAGVSQSPSNKVTEKGKDVELRCDPISGHTALYWYRQSLGQGLEFLIYFQGNSAPDKSGLPSDRFSAERTGGSVSTLTIQRTQQEDSAVYLCASSLSTDTQYFGPGTRLTVL.

The chain has TRBV27 and TRBJ2-7; 7 bases align to TRBD1. V lost 6 bases, J lost 4 bases, and 9 bases stayed unmatched. The CDR3 covers 14 residues. Germline V gene data show CDR1 as MNHEY and CDR2 as SMNVEV (reference sequence). The CDR3 here is CASSHRGAEYEQYF. The CDR3 DNA follows: TGTGCCAGCAGCCACAGGGGAGCGGAGTACGAGCAGTACTTC.

V and J are TRBV2 and TRBJ1-4, with D possibly being TRBD1 (6 bases). Between the trimmed V and J ends, which lost 5 bases and 7 bases, there was a span of 11 bases. Germline lookup yields CDR1 SNHLY and CDR2 FYNNEI. The CDR3 has 13 amino acids. In nucleotides, the CDR3 is TGTGCCAGCAGTAGGGGGGGGCCTGAAAAACTGTTTTTT. It yields the protein CASSRGGPEKLFF. The full variable domain, its missing parts supplied by reference TRBV2 and TRBJ1-4, is EPEVTQTPSHQVTQMGQEVILRCVPISNHLYFYWYRQILGQKVEFLVSFYNNEISEKSEIFDDQFSVERPDGSNFTLKIRSTKLEDSAMYFCASSRGGPEKLFFGSGTQLSVL.

V and J are TRBV11-3 and TRBJ1-1; D is undetermined. Germline V gives CDR1 SGHNT, CDR2 YENEEA. The CDR3 sequence is 14 residues long. The ends were cut back, 1 base at V and 1 base at J, with 7 bases in the middle. CDR3 sequence reads: CASSLASWNTEAFF. The CDR3 region has the DNA TGTGCCAGCAGCTTAGCCAGTTGGAACACTGAAGCTTTCTTT.

This chain uses TRBV9 with TRBJ2-2; the D call may be TRBD1 or TRBD2 (5 bases each). CDR3 size: 14 residues. CDR1 is SGDLS, CDR2 YYNGEE, per germline. V lost 2 bases to trimming and J lost 5 bases, with 10 bases between them. DNA for the CDR3: TGTGCCAGCAGCGTCTATGGGGGAACCGGGGAGCTGTTTTTT. Translation gives CASSVYGGTGELFF. Based on the CDR3 plus reference TRBV9 and TRBJ2-2, the full variable domain is DSGVTQTPKHLITATGQRVTLRCSPRSGDLSVYWYQQSLDQGLQFLIQYYNGEERAKGNILERFSAQQFPDLHSELNLSSLELGDSALYFCASSVYGGTGELFFGEGSRLTVL.